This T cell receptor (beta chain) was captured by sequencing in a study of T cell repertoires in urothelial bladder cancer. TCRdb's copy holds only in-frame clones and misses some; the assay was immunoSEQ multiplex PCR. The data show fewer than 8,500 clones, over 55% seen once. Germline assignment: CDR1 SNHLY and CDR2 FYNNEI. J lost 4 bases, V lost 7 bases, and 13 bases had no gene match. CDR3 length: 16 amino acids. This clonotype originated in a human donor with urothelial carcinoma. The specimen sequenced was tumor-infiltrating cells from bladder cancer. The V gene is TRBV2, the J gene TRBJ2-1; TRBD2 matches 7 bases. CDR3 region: CASTKSRGVQYNEQFF. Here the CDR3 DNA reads TGTGCCAGCACCAAAAGCCGGGGGGTGCAGTACAATGAGCAGTTCTTC.